The following is a T cell receptor (beta chain) sequence with its context. Its cognate antigen has yet to be identified. No base qualities exist here, and no much larger clone lies one base off it. This sample is drawn from a study of technical replicates of blood from several donors (dated by TCRdb to about 2017). Ends trimmed: V by 4 bases, J by 4 bases; bases unmatched to a gene: 7. The cysteine opens and the phenylalanine closes a CDR3 of 15 amino acids. Of all the DNA, just the CDR3 is kept, 45 bases in frame from base 1. The germline V gene (reference sequence) gives CDR1 as MNHEY and CDR2 as SMNVEV. Libraries were prepared through the immunoSEQ multiplex PCR assay. TCRdb stores this immuneACCESS table with in-frame sequences only. Part of the clones is absent; in the studies checked, under half of the shortfall reflects unresolved V genes, and no reason is known for the rest. This sample gives tens of thousands of clones in total; 70% to 90% of them show up just once. The ten biggest clones cover nearly 4% of the sample.

This receptor was taken from a human donor in good health. Some clones in this sample may be carry-over from other donors' samples. The chain is made from TRBV27 and TRBJ2-5; the central 9 bases match TRBD2. Material: PBMCs. The CDR3 protein is CASSYRGGARETQYF. The bases are TGTGCCAGCAGTTACCGCGGGGGGGCCAGAGAGACCCAGTACTTC.